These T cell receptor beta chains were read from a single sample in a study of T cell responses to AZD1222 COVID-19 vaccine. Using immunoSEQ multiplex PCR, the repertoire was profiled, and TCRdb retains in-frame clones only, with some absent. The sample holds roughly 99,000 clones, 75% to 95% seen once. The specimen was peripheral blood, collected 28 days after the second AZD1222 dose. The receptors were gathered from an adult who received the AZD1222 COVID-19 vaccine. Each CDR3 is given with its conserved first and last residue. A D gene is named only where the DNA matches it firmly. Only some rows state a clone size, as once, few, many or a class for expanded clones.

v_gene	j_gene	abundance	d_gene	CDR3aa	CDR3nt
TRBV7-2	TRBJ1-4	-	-	CASSLVGGEGLFF	TGTGCCAGCAGCTTAGTGGGGGGCGAGGGACTGTTTTTT
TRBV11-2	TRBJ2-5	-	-	CASSLSVKQETQYF	TGTGCCAGCAGCTTGTCTGTAAAGCAAGAGACCCAGTACTTC
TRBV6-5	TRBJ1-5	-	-	CASKGTSERTQHF	TGTGCCAGCAAAGGGACATCGGAAAGGACCCAGCATTTT
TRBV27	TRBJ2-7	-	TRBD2	CASSRTSGGPSYEQYF	TGTGCCAGCAGTCGGACTAGCGGGGGACCTTCCTACGAGCAGTACTTC
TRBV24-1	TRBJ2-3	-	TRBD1	CATSGQGVEADTQYF	TGTGCCACCTCGGGACAGGGGGTGGAGGCAGATACGCAGTATTTT
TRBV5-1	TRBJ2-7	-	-	CASSLDVRISYEQYF	TGCGCCAGCAGCTTGGATGTTAGGATTTCCTACGAGCAGTACTTC
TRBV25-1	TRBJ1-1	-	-	CASSESGGGGTEAFF	TGTGCCAGCAGTGAATCGGGAGGGGGTGGAACTGAAGCTTTCTTT
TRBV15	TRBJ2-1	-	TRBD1	CATSKDRGSVEEQFF	TGTGCCACCAGCAAGGACAGGGGAAGTGTTGAGGAGCAGTTCTTC
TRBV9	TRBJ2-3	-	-	CASSGGLTDTQYF	TGTGCCAGCAGCGGTGGTCTCACAGATACGCAGTATTTT
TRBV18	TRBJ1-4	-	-	CASSPENPAEKLFF	TGTGCCAGCTCACCGGAAAATCCGGCGGAAAAACTGTTTTTT
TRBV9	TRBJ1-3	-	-	CASSPGSFFSGNTIYF	TGTGCCAGCAGCCCGGGTTCCTTTTTCTCTGGAAACACCATATATTTT
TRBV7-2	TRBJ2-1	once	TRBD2	CASSLIAGEVNEQFF	TGTGCCAGCAGCTTAATCGCGGGAGAGGTGAATGAGCAGTTCTTC
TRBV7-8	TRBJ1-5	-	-	CASSLGSRFSF	TGTGCCAGCAGCTTAGGGTCGCGTTTCAGTTTT
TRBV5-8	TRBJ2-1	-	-	CASSFHYNNEQFF	TGTGCCAGCAGCTTTCACTATAACAATGAGCAGTTCTTC
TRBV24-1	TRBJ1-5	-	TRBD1	CATSARTGPNQPQHF	TGTGCCACCAGTGCCAGGACAGGACCCAATCAGCCCCAGCATTTT
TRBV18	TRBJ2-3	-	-	CASSLSYVGQDTQYF	TGTGCCAGCTCATTGTCCTACGTGGGGCAAGATACGCAGTATTTT
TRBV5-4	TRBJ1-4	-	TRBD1	CASSLVGQGEEKLFF	TGTGCCAGCAGCTTGGTGGGACAGGGTGAAGAAAAACTGTTTTTT
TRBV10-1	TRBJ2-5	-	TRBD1	CASSESGQQETQYF	TGCGCCAGCAGTGAGTCGGGACAGCAAGAGACCCAGTACTTC
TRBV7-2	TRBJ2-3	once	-	CASSLEMDGDTQYF	TGTGCCAGCAGCTTAGAGATGGACGGAGATACGCAGTATTTT
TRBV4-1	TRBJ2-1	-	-	CASSHPDRFSYNEQFF	TGCGCCAGCAGCCACCCAGACAGATTTTCCTACAATGAGCAGTTCTTC
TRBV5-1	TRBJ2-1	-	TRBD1	CASRGQGPYNEQFF	TGCGCCAGCAGGGGACAGGGGCCCTACAATGAGCAGTTCTTC
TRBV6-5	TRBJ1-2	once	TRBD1	CASSWDRFYGYTF	TGTGCCAGCAGTTGGGACAGATTCTATGGCTACACCTTC